A selection of T cell receptor beta chains follows, all from one sample in a study of cytomegalovirus exposure and HLA in healthy donors. Only in-frame clones appear in the TCRdb table, and some are missing; sequencing was by immunoSEQ multiplex PCR. The sample consists of 100,000 to 150,000 clones, 60% to 75% of them appearing once. Sequencing input: PBMCs. These receptors all come from a woman in her forties or fifties in good health and CMV-seropositive. Each CDR3 is given with its conserved first and last residue. The D gene is left open where the match is weak. Rows may omit the clone size; those that give it use once, few, many or a size class.

clone_size j_call cdr3_length d_call v_call cdr3_nt cdr3_aa
NA TRBJ1-6 15 TRBD1 TRBV2 TGTGCCAGCAGTGGGGACAGGACGGGTAATTCACCCCTCCACTTT CASSGDRTGNSPLHF
NA TRBJ2-3 15 TRBD2 TRBV30 TGTGCCTGGAGTCTAAGCGGGGGGGCTCCAGATACGCAGTATTTT CAWSLSGGAPDTQYF
NA TRBJ1-1 16 NA TRBV5-1 TGCGCCAGCAGCAGTCCACCGGGACACCTGAACACTGAAGCTTTCTTT CASSSPPGHLNTEAFF
NA TRBJ2-5 14 NA TRBV6-5 TGTGCCAGCAGTAAGAGACAGTTCCAAGAGACCCAGTACTTC CASSKRQFQETQYF
NA TRBJ2-3 14 NA TRBV7-2 TGTGCCAGCAGTTGGGGAGCTAGCACAGATACGCAGTATTTT CASSWGASTDTQYF
once TRBJ1-3 15 NA TRBV5-1 TGCGCCAGCAGGGGACTCGGAAAGGATGGAAACACCATATATTTT CASRGLGKDGNTIYF
NA TRBJ2-2 15 TRBD1 TRBV4-1 TGCGCCAGCAGCCCGGTGGGACAGGCTACCGGGGAGCTGTTTTTT CASSPVGQATGELFF
once TRBJ1-4 13 NA TRBV25-1 TGTGCCAGCAGAAATCTAAGAGGCGAAAAACTGTTTTTT CASRNLRGEKLFF
NA TRBJ2-5 15 TRBD1 TRBV18 TGTGCCAGCTCACCGCAGGGGGCGCCCCGAGAGACCCAGTACTTC CASSPQGAPRETQYF
NA TRBJ2-7 16 TRBD1 TRBV10-3 TGTGCCATCAGTGAGTCGACAGGGTATAATTCCTACGAGCAGTACTTC CAISESTGYNSYEQYF